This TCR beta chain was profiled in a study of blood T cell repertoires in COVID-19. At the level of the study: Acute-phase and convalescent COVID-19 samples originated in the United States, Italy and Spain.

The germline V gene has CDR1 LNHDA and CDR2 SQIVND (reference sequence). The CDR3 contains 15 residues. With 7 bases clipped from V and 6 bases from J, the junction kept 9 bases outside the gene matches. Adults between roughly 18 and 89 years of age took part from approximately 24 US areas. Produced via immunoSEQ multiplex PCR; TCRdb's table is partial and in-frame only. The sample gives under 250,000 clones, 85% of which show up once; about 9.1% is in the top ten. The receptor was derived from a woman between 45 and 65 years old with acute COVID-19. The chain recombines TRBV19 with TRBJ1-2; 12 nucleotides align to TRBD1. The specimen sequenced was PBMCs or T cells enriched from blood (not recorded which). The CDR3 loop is CASNRGGQGANGYTF. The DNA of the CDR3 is TGTGCCAGTAATCGAGGGGGACAGGGGGCAAATGGCTACACCTTC.